This T cell receptor beta chain is from a study of blood T cell repertoires in COVID-19. Study summary: Spain, Italy and the United States supplied samples that represented acute and convalescent COVID-19. The analysed material was cDNA or gDNA that came from T cells, B-cell-depleted T cells, or PBMCs.

Original data processing: By means of reference gene primer amplification, nucleated cell counts were estimated. Profiled with immunoSEQ multiplex PCR; TCRdb holds only in-frame clones, not every one. V, J and clone size are those of that table, while D and trimming were read from the DNA. Among about 130,000 clones listed, approximately 89% were seen once. Per germline, CDR1 SGHKS and CDR2 YYEKEE (reference sequence). J was trimmed by 6 bases and V by 3 bases; bases with no gene match: 12. This CDR3 comprises 16 residues. The sequenced sample consisted of peripheral blood. The chain is built from TRBV5-5 and TRBJ2-4, with 7 bases aligning to TRBD2. The origin of this receptor is an older woman with acute or convalescent COVID-19. This CDR3 is CASSWEGRGGGNIQYF. In DNA form, the CDR3 reads TGTGCCAGCAGCTGGGAGGGTAGAGGAGGCGGAAACATTCAGTACTTC.